The clone carrying this TCR beta chain was found once. At one of its ends the junction is not consistent with the germline gene, which may arise from a read error. The data originate from a study of prognosis after radiotherapy for stage I lung cancer. Genomic DNA served as the source from which two-round multiplex PCR generated TCR beta CDR3 amplicons. First-round PCR amplification was performed with primers specific to each TRBV and TRBJ gene. MiXCR, run by TCRdb on the multiplex PCR reads, gives a single entry per CDR3 protein. The sample contains 30,000 to 35,000 distinct CDR3 sequences, under 60% of which appear only once. All patients were node-negative on CT and PET/CT, without prior chemotherapy, radiotherapy or other malignancies. Collection of peripheral blood, in a volume of roughly 5.9 milliliters, was performed at each of two time points. This CDR3 spans 13 amino acids. The germline V gene has CDR1 MNHEY and CDR2 SMNVEV (reference sequence).

The receptor comes from a donor aged 50 or older with non-small cell lung cancer. The V and J genes are TRBV27 and TRBJ2-2; tentatively, D is TRBD1 or TRBD2 (5 bases each). The sample was PBMCs, taken before or after stereotactic body radiation therapy (not recorded which). In DNA, the CDR3 is TGTTCCAGCAGTTCAGGGTGGACCGGGGAGCTGTCTTTT. Residues: CSSSSGWTGELSF.